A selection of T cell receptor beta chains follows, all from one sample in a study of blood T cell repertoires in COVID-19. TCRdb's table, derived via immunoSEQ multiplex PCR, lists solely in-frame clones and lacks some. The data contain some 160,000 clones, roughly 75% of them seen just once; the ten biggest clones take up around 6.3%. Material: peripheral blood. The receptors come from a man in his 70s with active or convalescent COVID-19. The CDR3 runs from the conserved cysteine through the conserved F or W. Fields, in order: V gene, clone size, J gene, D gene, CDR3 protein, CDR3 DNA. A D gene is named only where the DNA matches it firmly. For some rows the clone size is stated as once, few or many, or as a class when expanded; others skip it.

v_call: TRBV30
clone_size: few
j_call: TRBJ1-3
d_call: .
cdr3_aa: CAWDMEGNTIYF
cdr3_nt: TGTGCCTGGGATATGGAGGGAAACACCATATATTTT

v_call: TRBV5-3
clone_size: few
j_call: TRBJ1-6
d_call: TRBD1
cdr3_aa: CARSDDRDRENNSPLHF
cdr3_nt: TGTGCCAGAAGTGATGACCGGGACAGAGAAAATAATTCACCCCTCCACTTT

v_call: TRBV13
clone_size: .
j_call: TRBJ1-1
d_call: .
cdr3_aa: CASSLGEGNTEAFF
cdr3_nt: TGTGCCAGCAGCTTAGGTGAGGGGAACACTGAAGCTTTCTTT

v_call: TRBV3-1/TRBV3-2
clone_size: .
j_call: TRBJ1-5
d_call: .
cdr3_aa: CASSQSDQPQHF
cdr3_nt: TGTGCCAGCAGTCAATCGGATCAGCCCCAGCATTTT

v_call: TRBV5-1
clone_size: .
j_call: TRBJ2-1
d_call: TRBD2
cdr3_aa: CASSLGLGLAAAEQFF
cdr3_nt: TGCGCCAGCAGCTTGGGGCTGGGACTAGCGGCAGCTGAGCAGTTCTTC

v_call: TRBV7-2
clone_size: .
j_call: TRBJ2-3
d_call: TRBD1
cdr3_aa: CASSLAGTGRTDTQYF
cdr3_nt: TGTGCCAGCAGCTTAGCCGGGACAGGGAGGACAGATACGCAGTATTTT

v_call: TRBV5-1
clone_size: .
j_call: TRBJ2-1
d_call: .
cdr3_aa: CASSLRSGSYNEQFF
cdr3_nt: TGCGCCAGCAGCTTGAGGAGCGGCTCCTACAATGAGCAGTTCTTC

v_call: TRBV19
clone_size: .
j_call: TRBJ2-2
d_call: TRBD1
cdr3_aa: CASSIDRANTGELFF
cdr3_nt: TGTGCCAGTAGTATTGACAGGGCGAACACCGGGGAGCTGTTTTTT

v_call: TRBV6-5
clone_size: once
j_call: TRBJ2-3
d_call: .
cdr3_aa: CALQRGGSDTQYF
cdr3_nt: TGTGCGCTGCAGAGGGGGGGGTCAGATACGCAGTATTTT

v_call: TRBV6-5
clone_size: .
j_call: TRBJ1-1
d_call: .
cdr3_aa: CASSWARRESEAFF
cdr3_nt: TGTGCCAGCAGTTGGGCGAGGAGGGAATCCGAAGCTTTCTTT

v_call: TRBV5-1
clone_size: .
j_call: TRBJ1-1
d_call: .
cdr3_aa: CASSLNGGKTEAFF
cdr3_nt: TGCGCCAGCAGCTTGAATGGGGGCAAAACTGAAGCTTTCTTT

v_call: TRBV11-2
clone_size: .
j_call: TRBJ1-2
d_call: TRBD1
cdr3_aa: CASSYGTGRGGYTF
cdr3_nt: TGTGCCAGCAGCTATGGGACAGGGCGAGGTGGCTACACCTTC

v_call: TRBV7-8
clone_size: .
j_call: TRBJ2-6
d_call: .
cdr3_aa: CASSLYSPFGGDPSGANVLTF
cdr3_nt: TGTGCCAGCAGCTTATACTCCCCCTTTGGAGGAGACCCATCTGGGGCCAACGTCCTGACTTTC

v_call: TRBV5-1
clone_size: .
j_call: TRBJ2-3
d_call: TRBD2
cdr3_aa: CASRRSSGGEADTQYF
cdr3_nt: TGCGCCAGCAGGCGTAGTAGCGGGGGGGAGGCAGATACGCAGTATTTT

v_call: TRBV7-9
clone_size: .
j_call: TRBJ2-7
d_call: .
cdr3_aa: CASSLPGMQYYEQYF
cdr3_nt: TGTGCCAGCAGTCTGCCCGGGATGCAATACTACGAGCAGTACTTC

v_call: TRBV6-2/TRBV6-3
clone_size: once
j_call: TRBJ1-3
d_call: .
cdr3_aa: CASSSQGAGNTIYF
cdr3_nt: TGTGCCAGCAGTTCTCAAGGGGCTGGAAACACCATATATTTT

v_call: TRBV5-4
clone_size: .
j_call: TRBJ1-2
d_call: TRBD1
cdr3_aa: CASNPTGATYGYTF
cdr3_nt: TGTGCCAGCAACCCGACAGGGGCCACTTATGGCTACACCTTC

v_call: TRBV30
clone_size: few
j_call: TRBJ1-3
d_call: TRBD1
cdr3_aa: CAWSTGQGALGNTIYF
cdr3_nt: TGTGCCTGGAGTACGGGACAGGGGGCTCTTGGAAACACCATATATTTT

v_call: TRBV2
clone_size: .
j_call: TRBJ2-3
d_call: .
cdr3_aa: CASSESSASTDTQYF
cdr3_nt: TGTGCCAGCAGTGAATCTAGCGCGAGCACAGATACGCAGTATTTT

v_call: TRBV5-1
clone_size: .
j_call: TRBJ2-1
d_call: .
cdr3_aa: CASSGTNLWNEQFF
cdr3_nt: TGCGCCAGCTCGGGTACAAACCTCTGGAATGAGCAGTTCTTC

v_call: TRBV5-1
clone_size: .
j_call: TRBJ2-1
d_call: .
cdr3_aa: CASSLINEQFF
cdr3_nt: TGCGCCAGCAGCTTGATAAATGAGCAGTTCTTC

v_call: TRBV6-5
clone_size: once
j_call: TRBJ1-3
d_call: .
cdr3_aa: CASTKDTGNTIYF
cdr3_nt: TGTGCCAGCACCAAGGACACTGGAAACACCATATATTTT

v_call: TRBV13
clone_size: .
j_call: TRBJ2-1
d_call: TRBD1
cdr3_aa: CASSLEGARPEQFF
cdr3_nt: TGTGCCAGCAGCTTAGAGGGGGCACGGCCTGAGCAGTTCTTC

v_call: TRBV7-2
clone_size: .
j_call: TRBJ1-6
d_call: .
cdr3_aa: CASSFTQNSPLHF
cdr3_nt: TGTGCCAGCAGTTTCACCCAGAATTCACCCCTCCACTTT

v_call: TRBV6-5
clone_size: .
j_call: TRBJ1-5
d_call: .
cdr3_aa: CASSYSSDQPQHF
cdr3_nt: TGTGCCAGCAGTTACTCGAGTGATCAGCCCCAGCATTTT

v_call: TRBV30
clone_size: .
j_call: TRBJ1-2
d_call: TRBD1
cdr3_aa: CAWSRDRGGGYTF
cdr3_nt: TGTGCCTGGAGCCGGGACAGGGGAGGGGGCTACACCTTC

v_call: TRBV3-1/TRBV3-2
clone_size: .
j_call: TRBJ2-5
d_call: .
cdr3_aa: CASSQGLSGYQETQYF
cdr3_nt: TGTGCCAGCAGCCAAGGACTTTCTGGGTACCAAGAGACCCAGTACTTC

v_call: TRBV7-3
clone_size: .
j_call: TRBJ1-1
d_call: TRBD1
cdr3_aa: CASSERQGNTEAFF
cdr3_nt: TGTGCCAGCAGCGAGCGACAGGGAAACACTGAAGCTTTCTTT

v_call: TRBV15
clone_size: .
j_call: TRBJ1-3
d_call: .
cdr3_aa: CATSRAGQNGNTIYF
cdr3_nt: TGTGCCACCAGCAGAGCTGGACAGAATGGAAACACCATATATTTT

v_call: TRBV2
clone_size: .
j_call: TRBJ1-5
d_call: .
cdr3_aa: CASSRTDSNQSQHF
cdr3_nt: TGTGCCAGCAGTAGGACAGATAGCAATCAGTCCCAGCATTTT

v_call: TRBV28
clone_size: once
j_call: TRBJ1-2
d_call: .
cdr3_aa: CASSLLDGYTF
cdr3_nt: TGTGCCAGCAGTCTCTTAGATGGCTACACCTTC

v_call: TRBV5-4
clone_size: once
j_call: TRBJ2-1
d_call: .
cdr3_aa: CASSQSGHAVGSEQFF
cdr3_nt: TGTGCCAGCAGCCAGTCTGGACATGCGGTAGGGTCTGAGCAGTTCTTC

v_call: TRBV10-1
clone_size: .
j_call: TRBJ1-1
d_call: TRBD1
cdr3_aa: CASSDRPGGGLGTEAFF
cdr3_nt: TGCGCCAGCAGTGACCGCCCAGGGGGCGGTTTGGGCACTGAAGCTTTCTTT

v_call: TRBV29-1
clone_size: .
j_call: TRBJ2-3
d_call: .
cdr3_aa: CSVEGPGGGTDTQYF
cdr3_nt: TGCAGCGTTGAAGGGCCTGGAGGGGGCACAGATACGCAGTATTTT

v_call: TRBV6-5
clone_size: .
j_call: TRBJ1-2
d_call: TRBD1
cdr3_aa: CASSPGQAYYGYTF
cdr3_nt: TGTGCCAGCAGTCCGGGACAGGCCTACTATGGCTACACCTTC

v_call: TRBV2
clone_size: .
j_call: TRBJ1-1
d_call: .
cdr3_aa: CASSESKPMNTEAFF
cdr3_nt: TGTGCCAGCAGTGAAAGTAAGCCCATGAACACTGAAGCTTTCTTT

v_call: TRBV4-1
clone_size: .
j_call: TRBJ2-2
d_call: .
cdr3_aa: CASSQIGGANTGELFF
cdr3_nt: TGCGCCAGCAGCCAAATCGGTGGAGCGAACACCGGGGAGCTGTTTTTT

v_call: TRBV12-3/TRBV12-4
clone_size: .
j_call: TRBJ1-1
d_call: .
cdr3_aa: CASSSRQTESPAF
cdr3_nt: TGTGCCAGCAGTTCTAGACAGACAGAGAGCCCGGCCTTT

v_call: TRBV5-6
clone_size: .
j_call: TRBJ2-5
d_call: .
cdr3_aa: CASSLAGGGETQYF
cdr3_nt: TGTGCCAGCAGCTTGGCGGGGGGCGGAGAGACCCAGTACTTC

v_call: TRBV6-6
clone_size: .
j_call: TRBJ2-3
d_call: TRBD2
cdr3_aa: CASKPGLAADTQYF
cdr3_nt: TGTGCCAGCAAGCCGGGACTAGCCGCAGATACGCAGTATTTT